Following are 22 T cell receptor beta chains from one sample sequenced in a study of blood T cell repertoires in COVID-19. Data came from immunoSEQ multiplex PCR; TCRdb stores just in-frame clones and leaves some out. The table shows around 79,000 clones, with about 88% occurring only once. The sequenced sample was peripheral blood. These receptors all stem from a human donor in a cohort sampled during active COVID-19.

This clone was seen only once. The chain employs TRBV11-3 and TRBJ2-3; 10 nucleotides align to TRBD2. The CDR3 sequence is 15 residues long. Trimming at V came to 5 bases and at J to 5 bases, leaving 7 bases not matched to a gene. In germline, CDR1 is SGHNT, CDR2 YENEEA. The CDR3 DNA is TGTGCCAGCAGCCCAGGGACTAGCGAGGGAGATACGCAGTATTTT. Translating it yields CASSPGTSEGDTQYF. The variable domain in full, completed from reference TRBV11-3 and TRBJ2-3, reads EAGVVQSPRYKIIEKKQPVAFWCNPISGHNTLYWYLQNLGQGPELLIRYENEEAVDDSQLPKDRFSAERLKGVDSTLKIQPAELGDSAVYLCASSPGTSEGDTQYFGPGTRLTVL.

Written as DNA, the CDR3 is TGTGCCAGTAATACCGGGACAGGGGGAAGGAGGGGTGAAGCTTTCTTT. It is translated as CASNTGTGGRRGEAFF. V usage is TRBV19 and J usage is TRBJ1-1; 11 nucleotides line up with TRBD1. There are 16 residues in the CDR3. Germline CDR1 is LNHDA and CDR2 is SQIVND (reference sequence). Trimming removed 7 bases from V and 7 bases from J; junction bases left unmatched: 14.

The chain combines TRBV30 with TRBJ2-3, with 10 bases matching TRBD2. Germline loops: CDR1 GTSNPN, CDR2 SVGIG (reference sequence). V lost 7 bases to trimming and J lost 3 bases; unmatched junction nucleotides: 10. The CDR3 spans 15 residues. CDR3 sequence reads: CALQLAGLSTDTQYF. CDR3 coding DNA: TGTGCCTTACAACTAGCGGGACTTAGTACAGATACGCAGTATTTT. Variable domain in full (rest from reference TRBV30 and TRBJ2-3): SQTIHQWPATLVQPVGSPLSLECTVEGTSNPNLYWYRQAAGRGLQLLFYSVGIGQISSEVPQNLSASRPQDRQFILSSKKLLLSDSGFYLCALQLAGLSTDTQYFGPGTRLTVL.

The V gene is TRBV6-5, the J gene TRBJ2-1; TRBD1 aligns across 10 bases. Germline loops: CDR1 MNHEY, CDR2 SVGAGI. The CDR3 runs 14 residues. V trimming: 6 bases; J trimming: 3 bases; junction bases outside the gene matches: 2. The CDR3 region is CASRRDRGYNEQFF. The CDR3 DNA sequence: TGTGCCAGCAGACGGGACAGGGGCTACAATGAGCAGTTCTTC.

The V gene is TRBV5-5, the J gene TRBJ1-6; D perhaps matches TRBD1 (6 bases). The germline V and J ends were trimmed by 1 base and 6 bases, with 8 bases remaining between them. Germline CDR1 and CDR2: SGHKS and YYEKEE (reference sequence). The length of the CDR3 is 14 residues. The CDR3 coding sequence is TGTGCCAGCAGCTTGACAGGGAGTAATTCACCCCTCCACTTT. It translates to CASSLTGSNSPLHF.

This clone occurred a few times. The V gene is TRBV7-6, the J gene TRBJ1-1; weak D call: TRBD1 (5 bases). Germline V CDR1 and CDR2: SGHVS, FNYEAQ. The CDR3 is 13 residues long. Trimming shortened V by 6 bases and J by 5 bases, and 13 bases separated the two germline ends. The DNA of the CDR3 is TGTGCCAGCAGGGTAGGGCAGGGAACTGAAGCTTTCTTT. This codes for CASRVGQGTEAFF.

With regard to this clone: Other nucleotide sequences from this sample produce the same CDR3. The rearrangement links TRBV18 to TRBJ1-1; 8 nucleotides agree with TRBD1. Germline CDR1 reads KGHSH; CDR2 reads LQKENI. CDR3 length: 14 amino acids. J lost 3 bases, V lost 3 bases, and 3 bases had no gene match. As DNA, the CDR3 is TGTGCCAGCTCACCTGGACAGGGACACACTGAAGCTTTCTTT. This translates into CASSPGQGHTEAFF.

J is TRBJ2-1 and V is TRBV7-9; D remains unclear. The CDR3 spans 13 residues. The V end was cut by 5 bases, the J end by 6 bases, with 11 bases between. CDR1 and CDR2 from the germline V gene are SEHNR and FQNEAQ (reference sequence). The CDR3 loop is CASSLVGGNEQFF. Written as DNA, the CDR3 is TGTGCCAGCAGCCTAGTCGGCGGCAATGAGCAGTTCTTC.

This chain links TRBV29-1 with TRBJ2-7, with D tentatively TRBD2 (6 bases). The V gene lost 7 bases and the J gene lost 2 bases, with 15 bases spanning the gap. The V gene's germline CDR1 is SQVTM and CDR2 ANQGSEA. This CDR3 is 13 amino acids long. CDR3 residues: CSGTEGGTYEQYF. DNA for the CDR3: TGCAGCGGCACAGAGGGCGGGACCTACGAGCAGTACTTC.

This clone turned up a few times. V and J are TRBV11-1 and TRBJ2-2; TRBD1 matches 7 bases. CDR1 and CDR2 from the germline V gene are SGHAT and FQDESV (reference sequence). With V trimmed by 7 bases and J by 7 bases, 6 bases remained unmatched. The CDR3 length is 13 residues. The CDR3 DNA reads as TGTGCCAGCAATGCACAGGGGAACGGGGAGCTGTTTTTT. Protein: CASNAQGNGELFF. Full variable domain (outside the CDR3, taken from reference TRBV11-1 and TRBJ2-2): EAEVAQSPRYKITEKSQAVAFWCDPISGHATLYWYRQILGQGPELLVQFQDESVVDDSQLPKDRFSAERLKGVDSTLKIQPAELGDSAMYLCASNAQGNGELFFGEGSRLTVL.

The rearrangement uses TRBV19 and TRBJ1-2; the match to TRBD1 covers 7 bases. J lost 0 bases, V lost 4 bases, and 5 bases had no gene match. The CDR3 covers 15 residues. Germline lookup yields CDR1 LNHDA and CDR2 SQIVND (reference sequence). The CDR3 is CASSNQQGSNYGYTF. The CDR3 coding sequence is TGTGCCAGTAGTAACCAACAGGGGTCTAACTATGGCTACACCTTC.

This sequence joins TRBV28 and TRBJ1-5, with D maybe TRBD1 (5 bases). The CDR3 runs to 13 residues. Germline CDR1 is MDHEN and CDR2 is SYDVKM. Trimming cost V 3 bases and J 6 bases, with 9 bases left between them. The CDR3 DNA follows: TGTGCCAGCAGTTTGATCGGGGGTCAGCCCCAGCATTTT. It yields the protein CASSLIGGQPQHF. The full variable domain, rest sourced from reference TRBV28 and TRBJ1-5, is DVKVTQSSRYLVKRTGEKVFLECVQDMDHENMFWYRQDPGLGLRLIYFSYDVKMKEKGDIPEGYSVSREKKERFSLILESASTNQTSMYLCASSLIGGQPQHFGDGTRLSIL.

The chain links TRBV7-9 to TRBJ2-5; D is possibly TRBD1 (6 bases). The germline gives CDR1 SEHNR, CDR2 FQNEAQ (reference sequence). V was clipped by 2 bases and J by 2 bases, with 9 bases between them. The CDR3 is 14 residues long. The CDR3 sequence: CASSLWTEQETQYF. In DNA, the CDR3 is TGTGCCAGCAGCTTATGGACAGAACAAGAGACCCAGTACTTC.

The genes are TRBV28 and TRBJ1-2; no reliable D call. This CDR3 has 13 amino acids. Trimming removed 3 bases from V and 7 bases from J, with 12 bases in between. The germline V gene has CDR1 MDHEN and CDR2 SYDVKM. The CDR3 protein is CASSFVRVPGYTF. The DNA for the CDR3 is TGTGCCAGCAGTTTTGTTCGGGTGCCTGGCTACACCTTC.

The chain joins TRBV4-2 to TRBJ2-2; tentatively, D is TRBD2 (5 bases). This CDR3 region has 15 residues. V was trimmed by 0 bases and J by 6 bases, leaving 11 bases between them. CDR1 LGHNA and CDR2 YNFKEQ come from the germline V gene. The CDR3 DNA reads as TGTGCCAGCAGCCAAGACGGGTACGGGGCCGGGGAGCTGTTTTTT. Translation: CASSQDGYGAGELFF.

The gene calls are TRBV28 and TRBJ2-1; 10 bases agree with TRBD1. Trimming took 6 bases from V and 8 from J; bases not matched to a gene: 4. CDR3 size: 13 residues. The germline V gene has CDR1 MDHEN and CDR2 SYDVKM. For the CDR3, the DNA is TGTGCCAGCAGGGACAGGGGGATCTATGAGCAGTTCTTC. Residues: CASRDRGIYEQFF.

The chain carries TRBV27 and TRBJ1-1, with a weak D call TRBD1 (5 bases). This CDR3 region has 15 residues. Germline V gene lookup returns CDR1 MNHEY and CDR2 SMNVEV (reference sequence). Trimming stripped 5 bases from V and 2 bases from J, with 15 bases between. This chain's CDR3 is CASSPLYRKNTEAFF. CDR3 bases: TGTGCCAGCAGTCCTCTTTACAGGAAAAACACTGAAGCTTTCTTT.

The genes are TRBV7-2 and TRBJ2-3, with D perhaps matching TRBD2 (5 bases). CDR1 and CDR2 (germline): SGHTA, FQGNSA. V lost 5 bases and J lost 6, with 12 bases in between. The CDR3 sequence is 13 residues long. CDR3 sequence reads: CASSRDLVDTQYF. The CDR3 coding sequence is TGTGCCAGCAGCCGGGATCTAGTCGATACGCAGTATTTT.

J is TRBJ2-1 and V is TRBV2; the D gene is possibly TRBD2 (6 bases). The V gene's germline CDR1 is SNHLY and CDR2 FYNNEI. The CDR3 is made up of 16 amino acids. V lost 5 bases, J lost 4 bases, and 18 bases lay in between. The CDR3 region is CASSLRGDFPYNEQFF. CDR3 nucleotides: TGTGCCAGCAGTCTACGAGGGGACTTCCCTTACAATGAGCAGTTCTTC.

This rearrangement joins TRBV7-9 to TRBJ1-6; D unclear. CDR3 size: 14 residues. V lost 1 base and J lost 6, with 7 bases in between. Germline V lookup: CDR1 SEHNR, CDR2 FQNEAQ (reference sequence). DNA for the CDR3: TGTGCCAGCAGCTTAGGAGGGCTTAATTCACCCCTCCACTTT. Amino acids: CASSLGGLNSPLHF.

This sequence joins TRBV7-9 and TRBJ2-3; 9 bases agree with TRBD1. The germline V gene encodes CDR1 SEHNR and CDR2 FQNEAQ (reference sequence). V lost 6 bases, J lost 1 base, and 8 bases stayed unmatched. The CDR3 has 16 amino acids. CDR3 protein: CASSLRRDRGTDTQYF. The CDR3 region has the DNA TGTGCCAGCAGTTTGCGACGGGACAGGGGCACAGATACGCAGTATTTT.

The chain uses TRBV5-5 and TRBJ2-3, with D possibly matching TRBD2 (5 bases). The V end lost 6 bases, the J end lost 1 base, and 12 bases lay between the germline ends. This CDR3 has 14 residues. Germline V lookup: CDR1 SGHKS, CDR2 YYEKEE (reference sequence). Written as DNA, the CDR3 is TGTGCCAGCACCCAGGACTGGGGCACAGATACGCAGTATTTT. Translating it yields CASTQDWGTDTQYF.